The 16 T cell receptor beta chains presented below share a single source sample, sequenced in a study of PD-1 blockade in classical Hodgkin lymphoma. The time point is: cycle 4 day 1 (C4D1), after less than 7 weeks of nivolumab. Exposure to brentuximab vedotin varied, and each patient had relapsed following autologous stem cell transplantation. Negative selection with magnetic separation was used to purify CD4+ T cells from thawed PBMCs. TCRdb's table, derived via immunoSEQ multiplex PCR, lists solely in-frame clones and lacks some. The table shows around 9,800 clones, with around 80% occurring only once. The sequencing used CD4+ T cells from blood, collected before the fourth cycle of nivolumab. Receptors originate from a human donor with classical Hodgkin lymphoma.

V and J are TRBV5-8 and TRBJ1-4, with D tentatively TRBD1 (6 bases). Germline CDR1 reads SGHTS; CDR2 reads YDEGEE. V lost 0 bases and J lost 8, with 14 bases in between. CDR3 size: 15 residues. Here the CDR3 reads CASSLGSGAAEKLFF. As DNA, the CDR3 is TGTGCCAGCAGCTTGGGATCAGGGGCAGCGGAAAAACTGTTTTTT.

The genes are TRBV28 and TRBJ1-5; D might be TRBD1 (6 bases). The germline CDR1 and CDR2 sequences are MDHEN and SYDVKM. This CDR3 contains 14 residues. Deletions cut 3 bases from V and 4 bases from J, with 10 bases between. The CDR3 DNA reads TGTGCCAGCAGTTTCTGGGACATGAATCAGCCCCAGCATTTT. Amino acid sequence: CASSFWDMNQPQHF.

The chain employs TRBV6-5 and TRBJ2-7; maybe TRBD1 (5 bases). Germline lookup yields CDR1 MNHEY and CDR2 SVGAGI. This CDR3 region has 15 residues. V lost 2 bases, J lost 0 bases, and 11 bases lay in between. The CDR3 reads CASSYGGDSSYEQYF. The CDR3 bases are TGTGCCAGCAGTTACGGCGGCGACAGCTCCTACGAGCAGTACTTC.

This clone occurred a few times. The J gene is TRBJ2-7, the V gene TRBV7-8; D is uncertain. Germline loops: CDR1 SGHVS, CDR2 FQNEAQ. The CDR3 is 14 amino acids. The V and J ends lost 5 bases and 1 base respectively, with 12 bases between them. The CDR3 DNA follows: TGTGCCAGCAGCCTTCGGACCGCGTCCTACGAGCAGTACTTC. Protein product: CASSLRTASYEQYF. Full variable domain (rest looked up from reference TRBV7-8 and TRBJ2-7): GAGVSQSPRYKVAKRGQDVALRCDPISGHVSLFWYQQALGQGPEFLTYFQNEAQLDKSGLPSDRFFAERPEGSVSTLKIQRTQQEDSAVYLCASSLRTASYEQYFGPGTRLTVT.

The chain couples TRBV7-2 to TRBJ2-3; 9 positions match TRBD2. Germline V CDR1 and CDR2: SGHTA, FQGNSA. V was clipped by 1 base and J by 3 bases; unmatched bases: 8. This CDR3 comprises 17 residues. The CDR3 sequence: CASSLGGGAKVTDTQYF. The CDR3 coding sequence is TGTGCCAGCAGCTTAGGCGGGGGGGCGAAAGTTACAGATACGCAGTATTTT.

The chain links TRBV5-4 to TRBJ1-5; 7 nucleotides align to TRBD1. The CDR3 runs to 17 residues. CDR1 is SGHNT, CDR2 YYREEE, per germline (reference sequence). Trimming at V came to 0 bases and at J to 0 bases, leaving 6 bases not matched to a gene. CDR3 loop: CASSLGGQDPSNQPQHF. The CDR3 DNA is TGTGCCAGCAGCTTGGGAGGACAGGACCCTAGCAATCAGCCCCAGCATTTT.

The genes are TRBV7-2 and TRBJ2-5; 14 nucleotides align to TRBD2. The CDR3 totals 15 residues. V shed 1 base, J shed 5 bases, and the junction held 0 bases outside the gene matches. Germline CDR1 is SGHTA and CDR2 is FQGNSA. The CDR3 DNA is TGTGCCAGCAGCTTAGGGACTAGCGGGGGGGAGACCCAGTACTTC. Translating gives CASSLGTSGGETQYF.

This chain connects TRBV5-6 to TRBJ2-2, with D perhaps matching TRBD2 (6 bases). The CDR3 spans 14 residues. V was trimmed by 0 bases and J by 7 bases, leaving 10 bases between them. Germline-derived CDR1 and CDR2 are SGHDT and YYEEEE. CDR3 DNA: TGTGCCAGCAGCTTGGGGCGCGGGATCGGGGAGCTGTTTTTT. Residues: CASSLGRGIGELFF.

This clone has a handful of counts. The chain uses TRBV6-5 and TRBJ2-7; D uncertain. The length of the CDR3 is 13 residues. The germline V and J ends were trimmed by 5 bases and 3 bases, with 11 bases remaining between them. The germline V gene encodes CDR1 MNHEY and CDR2 SVGAGI. The CDR3 DNA reads TGTGCCAGCAGTCGAGGACGGAACTACGAGCAGTACGTC. Translating gives CASSRGRNYEQYV.

V gene TRBV28 combines with J gene TRBJ2-3; 10 nucleotides agree with TRBD2. Germline-derived CDR1 and CDR2 are MDHEN and SYDVKM. Unmatched junction bases numbered 7, after V lost 6 bases and J lost 1 base. The CDR3 has 16 residues. Written as DNA, the CDR3 is TGTGCCAGCAGCTACACCGGGACTAGCGGCACAGATACGCAGTATTTT. This codes for CASSYTGTSGTDTQYF.

The V gene is TRBV5-1, the J gene TRBJ2-5; 8 bases align to TRBD1. V shed 1 base and J 5 bases; nucleotides not matched to a gene: 4. The CDR3 is 14 residues long. Looked up from germline, CDR1 is SGHRS and CDR2 is YFSETQ. CDR3: CASSLYRGTETQYF. CDR3 in DNA: TGCGCCAGCAGCTTGTACAGGGGGACTGAGACCCAGTACTTC. Drawing the rest from reference TRBV5-1 and TRBJ2-5, the complete variable domain is KAGVTQTPRYLIKTRGQQVTLSCSPISGHRSVSWYQQTPGQGLQFLFEYFSETQRNKGNFPGRFSGRQFSNSRSEMNVSTLELGDSALYLCASSLYRGTETQYFGPGTRLLVL.

The chain carries TRBV6-5 and TRBJ2-7; D uncertain. Trimming left V 6 bases short and J 1 base short, with 13 bases between. Germline assignment: CDR1 MNHEY and CDR2 SVGAGI. CDR3 length: 14 residues. The CDR3 DNA sequence: TGTGCCAGCAGCCACCGGATAGTTTCCTACGAGCAGTACTTC. Translated, it gives CASSHRIVSYEQYF.

This sequence joins TRBV29-1 and TRBJ2-5, with D possibly being TRBD2 (6 bases). Looked up from germline, CDR1 is SQVTM and CDR2 is ANQGSEA. This CDR3 comprises 13 residues. The ends were cut back, 6 bases at V and 4 bases at J, with 15 bases in the middle. This CDR3 is CSVARGGGETQYF. The CDR3 coding sequence is TGCAGCGTCGCACGTGGGGGAGGAGAGACCCAGTACTTC.

The V gene is TRBV11-1, the J gene TRBJ2-1; possibly TRBD1 for D (7 bases). From germline, CDR1 is SGHAT and CDR2 FQDESV (reference sequence). With 5 bases removed from V and 8 bases from J, the gap between germline ends came to 19 bases. CDR3 size: 15 residues. The DNA for the CDR3 is TGTGCCAGCAGCGCGGGACAGTATAAGGAGGATGAGCAGTTCTTC. This translates into CASSAGQYKEDEQFF.

The rearrangement uses TRBV15 and TRBJ2-1; 9 nucleotides agree with TRBD1. Trimming removed 5 bases from V and 7 bases from J; junction bases left unmatched: 6. Germline-derived CDR1 and CDR2 are LNHNV and YYDKDF (reference sequence). The CDR3 extends over 14 amino acids. In nucleotides, the CDR3 is TGTGCCACCAGCGGCGGACAGGGGAAGAATGAGCAGTTCTTC. Its translation: CATSGGQGKNEQFF.

This clone has a handful of counts. CDR3 nucleotides: TGCGCCAGCAGCCAAGAAGTAACGACAGGGGCCTATGGCTACACCTTC. Amino acid sequence: CASSQEVTTGAYGYTF. The chain carries TRBV4-1 and TRBJ1-2, with TRBD1 matching 8 bases. The CDR3 extends over 16 amino acids. V shed 0 bases and J 4 bases; nucleotides not matched to a gene: 7. Germline V gene data show CDR1 as MGHRA and CDR2 as YSYEKL.